A single sample gave rise to the 21 T cell receptor beta chains below, sequenced in a study of cytomegalovirus exposure and HLA in healthy donors. The PCR ran on 60 Vbeta and 13 Jbeta primers. Sequencing used immunoSEQ multiplex PCR; TCRdb keeps in-frame clones, though not all of them. The sample consists of 150,000 to 200,000 clones, 65% to 85% of them appearing once. The sequencing sample was made of PBMCs. The receptors were gathered from a woman in her thirties in good health and CMV-seropositive.

This clone is a singleton in its sample. The V gene is TRBV4-2, the J gene TRBJ2-7; 7 nucleotides align to TRBD1. The J segment lost 2 bases and the V segment lost 4 bases, leaving 8 bases of the junction unmatched. The CDR3 totals 15 residues. From germline, CDR1 is LGHNA and CDR2 YNFKEQ. CDR3 bases: TGTGCCAGCAGCCGCCCAGGGACAGCCACCTACGAGCAGTACTTC. Residues: CASSRPGTATYEQYF.

V usage is TRBV10-1 and J usage is TRBJ1-1; weak D call: TRBD1 (5 bases). This CDR3 has 20 residues. In germline, CDR1 is WNHNN, CDR2 SYGVQD (reference sequence). Trimming shortened V by 3 bases and J by 4 bases, and 30 bases separated the two germline ends. CDR3 in amino acids: CASSESCCKGRALLVTEAFF. The CDR3 DNA follows: TGCGCCAGCAGTGAAAGTTGTTGTAAGGGGCGCGCACTGCTGGTCACTGAAGCTTTCTTT.

The chain joins TRBV5-1 to TRBJ2-3; 8 bases line up with TRBD2. The trim removed 5 bases at V and 2 bases at J, leaving 10 bases unmatched. In germline, CDR1 is SGHRS, CDR2 YFSETQ. The CDR3 sequence is 16 residues long. CDR3: CASSAQVAGPTDTQYF. The CDR3 bases are TGCGCCAGCAGTGCCCAGGTAGCGGGACCCACAGATACGCAGTATTTT.

V and J are TRBV7-6 and TRBJ2-2; D remains unclear. This CDR3 has 15 amino acids. Trimming pared 5 bases from V and 0 bases from J, leaving 10 bases between. Per the germline V gene, CDR1 is SGHVS and CDR2 is FNYEAQ. As DNA, the CDR3 is TGTGCCAGCAGCCCGCGTGCAACGAACACCGGGGAGCTGTTTTTT. It encodes CASSPRATNTGELFF.

The rearrangement links TRBV2 to TRBJ2-1, with 9 bases fitting TRBD1. CDR3 size: 15 residues. Germline values: CDR1 SNHLY, CDR2 FYNNEI. V was pared by 6 bases and J by 1 base, with 4 bases of the junction left unmatched. The CDR3 loop is CASRPGQGSYNEQFF. The CDR3 DNA sequence: TGTGCCAGCAGACCGGGACAGGGATCCTACAATGAGCAGTTCTTC.

The chain joins TRBV7-2 to TRBJ1-2; 7 nucleotides line up with TRBD1. The germline CDR1 and CDR2 sequences are SGHTA and FQGNSA. J lost 3 bases, V lost 2 bases, and 9 bases had no gene match. The CDR3 is 16 amino acids. CDR3 loop: CASSLRSRDSHYGYTF. Here the CDR3 DNA reads TGTGCCAGCAGCTTACGGTCCAGGGACAGTCACTATGGCTACACCTTC.

The chain recombines TRBV7-9 with TRBJ1-6; 7 bases match TRBD1. The ends lost 4 bases at V and 6 bases at J; junction bases unmatched: 9. Germline CDR1 reads SEHNR; CDR2 reads FQNEAQ (reference sequence). The CDR3 covers 16 residues. This chain's CDR3 is CASSSPLTGANSPLHF. The CDR3 DNA sequence: TGTGCCAGCAGCTCACCCCTTACAGGGGCTAATTCACCCCTCCACTTT.

The genes are TRBV6-5 and TRBJ1-1; no clear D. Germline loops: CDR1 MNHEY, CDR2 SVGAGI. V dropped 2 bases and J dropped 5 bases, with 9 bases sitting between them. The CDR3 has 13 residues. CDR3 sequence reads: CASSYGPRTEAFF. The CDR3 DNA sequence: TGTGCCAGCAGTTACGGTCCGAGGACTGAAGCTTTCTTT.

V is TRBV11-2 and J is TRBJ2-7, with 15 bases aligning to TRBD2. The length of the CDR3 is 16 residues. J was trimmed by 1 base and V by 5 bases; bases with no gene match: 3. Germline V CDR1 and CDR2: SGHAT, FQNNGV. Written as DNA, the CDR3 is TGTGCCAGCAGCCCGGGACTAGCGGGGGGTTCCTACGAGCAGTACTTC. Its protein is CASSPGLAGGSYEQYF.

This rearrangement joins TRBV28 to TRBJ2-7; D may be TRBD1 (7 bases). CDR3 size: 14 residues. The V and J ends lost 5 bases and 0 bases respectively, with 11 bases between them. Germline loops: CDR1 MDHEN, CDR2 SYDVKM. This CDR3 reads CASSPQGGSYEQYF. The CDR3 bases are TGTGCCAGCAGTCCGCAGGGGGGCTCCTACGAGCAGTACTTC.

V gene TRBV5-6 combines with J gene TRBJ1-1, with D possibly being TRBD1 (5 bases). This CDR3 is 14 amino acids long. The V gene's germline CDR1 is SGHDT and CDR2 YYEEEE. Trimming stripped 3 bases from V and 6 bases from J, with 15 bases between. The CDR3 here is CASSSGAGSAEAFF. CDR3 in DNA: TGTGCCAGCAGCTCCGGGGCGGGGTCGGCTGAAGCTTTCTTT.

The J gene is TRBJ2-7, the V gene TRBV5-6; tentatively, D is TRBD2 (5 bases). Germline-derived CDR1 and CDR2 are SGHDT and YYEEEE. V lost 3 bases and J lost 2, with 12 bases in between. This CDR3 contains 14 residues. CDR3 protein: CASSSYGMPYEQYF. CDR3 bases: TGTGCCAGCAGCTCCTACGGGATGCCCTACGAGCAGTACTTC.

The J gene is TRBJ2-5, the V gene TRBV7-9, with D tentatively TRBD2 (6 bases). CDR1 SEHNR and CDR2 FQNEAQ come from the germline V gene (reference sequence). Trimming removed 5 bases at V and 4 bases at J, with 11 bases between. The CDR3 contains 13 residues. The CDR3 region is CASSPTSSETQYF. The CDR3, as DNA: TGTGCCAGCAGCCCAACTAGCTCAGAGACCCAGTACTTC.

The DNA of the CDR3 is TGTGCCAGCAGCCCACGGCACAGCTCCTACAATGAGCAGTTCTTC. Translated: CASSPRHSSYNEQFF. The V and J genes are TRBV9 and TRBJ2-1; D is unclear. Trimming pared 4 bases from V and 0 bases from J, leaving 11 bases between. Germline CDR1 is SGDLS and CDR2 is YYNGEE. CDR3 length: 15 residues.

The gene calls are TRBV10-3 and TRBJ1-3, with 7 bases fitting TRBD1. This CDR3 contains 14 residues. The trim removed 5 bases at V and 1 base at J, leaving 2 bases unmatched. Germline V lookup: CDR1 ENHRY, CDR2 SYGVKD. The CDR3, as DNA: TGTGCCATCAGTTCAGGGGGATCTGGAAACACCATATATTTT. Its translation: CAISSGGSGNTIYF.

This chain uses TRBV9 with TRBJ2-3; TRBD2 agrees at 10 bases. The CDR3 runs 16 residues. V was pared by 5 bases and J by 3 bases, with 9 bases of the junction left unmatched. The V gene's germline CDR1 is SGDLS and CDR2 YYNGEE. Here the CDR3 reads CASSSSSGGRTDTQYF. The CDR3 DNA is TGTGCCAGCAGTTCGTCTAGCGGGGGTAGAACAGATACGCAGTATTTT. Drawing the rest from reference TRBV9 and TRBJ2-3, the complete variable domain is DSGVTQTPKHLITATGQRVTLRCSPRSGDLSVYWYQQSLDQGLQFLIQYYNGEERAKGNILERFSAQQFPDLHSELNLSSLELGDSALYFCASSSSSGGRTDTQYFGPGTRLTVL.

This chain joins TRBV13 and TRBJ2-1, with 7 bases lining up with TRBD1. CDR3 size: 15 residues. Germline V gene sequence: CDR1 PRHDT, CDR2 FYEKMQ (reference sequence). J was trimmed by 3 bases and V by 3 bases; bases with no gene match: 5. The CDR3 spells CASSFIDRDYNEQFF. The CDR3 DNA is TGTGCCAGCAGCTTTATTGACAGGGACTACAATGAGCAGTTCTTC.

The chain carries TRBV5-6 and TRBJ1-5, with 7 positions matching TRBD1. V dropped 4 bases and J dropped 2; count of bases not matched to a gene: 3. This CDR3 is 14 amino acids long. Germline loops: CDR1 SGHDT, CDR2 YYEEEE. CDR3: CASSGGGGNQPQHF. The CDR3 bases are TGTGCCAGCAGCGGAGGGGGCGGCAATCAGCCCCAGCATTTT.

The chain combines TRBV29-1 with TRBJ2-3; no clear D. The V gene's germline CDR1 is SQVTM and CDR2 ANQGSEA. The CDR3 sequence is 10 residues long. V was cut by 4 bases and J by 8 bases, with 7 bases left in between. CDR3 in DNA: TGCAGCGTTGTGTCCGGTACGCAGTATTTT. Its protein product is CSVVSGTQYF.

The chain has TRBV19 and TRBJ1-1, with 9 nucleotides matching TRBD1. After removal of 3 bases from V and 3 bases from J, the junction contained 2 bases not matched to a gene. CDR1 and CDR2 (germline): LNHDA, SQIVND (reference sequence). The CDR3 sequence is 14 residues long. The CDR3 DNA reads TGTGCCAGTAGTATCGACAGGGGGTACACTGAAGCTTTCTTT. It translates to CASSIDRGYTEAFF.

This rearrangement joins TRBV6-1 to TRBJ1-5, with D hard to call. The germline gives CDR1 MNHNS, CDR2 SASEGT. With 4 bases removed from V and 0 bases from J, the gap between germline ends came to 19 bases. The CDR3 consists of 18 residues. CDR3 sequence reads: CASSVSPARPYSNQPQHF. DNA of the CDR3: TGTGCCAGCAGTGTTTCCCCTGCCAGGCCGTATAGCAATCAGCCCCAGCATTTT.